This is a list of T cell receptor beta chains from one sample in a study of blood T cell repertoires in COVID-19. Here immunoSEQ multiplex PCR was the method, and the copy in TCRdb shows in-frame clones only, minus some. The table lists roughly 250,000 clones, approximately 86% of them singletons. Sequencing was carried out using PBMCs or T cells enriched from blood (not recorded which). These receptors were taken from a woman in her forties or fifties who had recovered from COVID-19. Each CDR3 is given with its conserved first and last residue. Each record gives: J gene, V gene, D gene, clone size, CDR3 DNA, CDR3 protein. A D gene is named only where the DNA matches it firmly. Clone size is stated in some rows and not others, as once, few, many or a class when expanded.

j_call: TRBJ2-2; v_call: TRBV6-1; d_call: TRBD2; clone_size: .; cdr3_nt: TGTGCCAGCAGTGAAAATTGGGGCGGACTAGCGGGGGGAACCGGGGAGCTGTTTTTT; cdr3_aa: CASSENWGGLAGGTGELFF
j_call: TRBJ1-2; v_call: TRBV10-3; d_call: .; clone_size: .; cdr3_nt: TGTGCCATCAGTGAACGGACAGAAAGGGGTGGCTACACCTTC; cdr3_aa: CAISERTERGGYTF
j_call: TRBJ2-7; v_call: TRBV7-6; d_call: TRBD2; clone_size: once; cdr3_nt: TGTGCCAGCAGCCCCTATCGGGACTGGATTAGCGGGAGCTACGAGCAGTACTTC; cdr3_aa: CASSPYRDWISGSYEQYF
j_call: TRBJ2-3; v_call: TRBV3-1/TRBV3-2; d_call: .; clone_size: .; cdr3_nt: TGTGCCAGCAGCCCGACAATTGACAGTCCATACACAGATACGCAGTATTTT; cdr3_aa: CASSPTIDSPYTDTQYF
j_call: TRBJ1-2; v_call: TRBV24-1; d_call: TRBD1; clone_size: .; cdr3_nt: TGTGCCACCACTCGGGACAGGTTATCTCCTGGGAGCTATGGCTACACCTTC; cdr3_aa: CATTRDRLSPGSYGYTF
j_call: TRBJ1-5; v_call: TRBV7-2; d_call: .; clone_size: .; cdr3_nt: TGTGCCAGCAGCTTATCCGGGTGGGGCAATCAGCCCCAGCATTTT; cdr3_aa: CASSLSGWGNQPQHF
j_call: TRBJ2-3; v_call: TRBV3-1/TRBV3-2; d_call: TRBD2; clone_size: .; cdr3_nt: TGTGCCAGCAGCCAATGGAGGCTAGCGGAGACAGATACGCAGTATTTT; cdr3_aa: CASSQWRLAETDTQYF
j_call: TRBJ2-6; v_call: TRBV19; d_call: TRBD2; clone_size: .; cdr3_nt: TGTGCCAGTAGTATCCGCGGGGGCTCTGGGGCCAACGTCCTGACTTTC; cdr3_aa: CASSIRGGSGANVLTF
j_call: TRBJ1-1; v_call: TRBV5-1; d_call: .; clone_size: few; cdr3_nt: TGCGCCAGCATTGCTCCCGGGACACCGACCAGCACTGAAGCTTTCTTT; cdr3_aa: CASIAPGTPTSTEAFF
j_call: TRBJ2-2; v_call: TRBV30; d_call: TRBD2; clone_size: .; cdr3_nt: TGTGCCTGGACCGAGGGAGGGTACACCGGGGAGCTGTTTTTT; cdr3_aa: CAWTEGGYTGELFF
j_call: TRBJ2-1; v_call: TRBV7-3; d_call: TRBD1; clone_size: .; cdr3_nt: TGTGCCAGCAGCCCCGGACAGGAGGAGAATGAGCAGTTCTTC; cdr3_aa: CASSPGQEENEQFF
j_call: TRBJ1-5; v_call: TRBV28; d_call: TRBD1; clone_size: .; cdr3_nt: TGTGCCAGCAGTGCGTGGACAGGTAATAGCAATCAGCCCCAGCATTTT; cdr3_aa: CASSAWTGNSNQPQHF
j_call: TRBJ2-3; v_call: TRBV7-2; d_call: .; clone_size: .; cdr3_nt: TGTGCCAGCAGCTTAGATTACACAGATACGCAGTATTTT; cdr3_aa: CASSLDYTDTQYF
j_call: TRBJ2-7; v_call: TRBV7-3; d_call: TRBD2; clone_size: .; cdr3_nt: TGTGCCAGCAGCTTTTCTAGCGGTCCCTACGAGCAGTACTTC; cdr3_aa: CASSFSSGPYEQYF
j_call: TRBJ2-3; v_call: TRBV11-3; d_call: TRBD2; clone_size: .; cdr3_nt: TGTGCCAGCAGCACCGGGACTAGCGGGAGTAAAGATACGCAGTATTTT; cdr3_aa: CASSTGTSGSKDTQYF
j_call: TRBJ2-1; v_call: TRBV11-1; d_call: TRBD1; clone_size: .; cdr3_nt: TGTGCCAGCAGTCGACGGGACAGGGGGAACAATGAGCAGTTCTTC; cdr3_aa: CASSRRDRGNNEQFF
j_call: TRBJ2-7; v_call: TRBV14; d_call: TRBD1; clone_size: .; cdr3_nt: TGTGCCAGCAGCCTCCCCGGGACAGCCTACGAGCAGTACTTC; cdr3_aa: CASSLPGTAYEQYF
j_call: TRBJ1-1; v_call: TRBV3-1/TRBV3-2; d_call: .; clone_size: few; cdr3_nt: TGTGCCAGCAGCTACTGGTCCACCCAGAACACTGAAGCTTTCTTT; cdr3_aa: CASSYWSTQNTEAFF
j_call: TRBJ2-7; v_call: TRBV27; d_call: .; clone_size: .; cdr3_nt: TGTGCCAGCAGTTTATCTGGTGAGCGGCGGTACTTC; cdr3_aa: CASSLSGERRYF
j_call: TRBJ2-1; v_call: TRBV10-3; d_call: TRBD2; clone_size: .; cdr3_nt: TGTGCCATCAGTGAAGCGGGGGCACACAATGAGCAGTTCTTC; cdr3_aa: CAISEAGAHNEQFF
j_call: TRBJ2-1; v_call: TRBV11-1; d_call: TRBD1; clone_size: .; cdr3_nt: TGTGCCAGCAGCTCCGAACTGCCAGGGGGACGTGAGGAGCAGTTCTTC; cdr3_aa: CASSSELPGGREEQFF
j_call: TRBJ2-5; v_call: TRBV25-1; d_call: TRBD1; clone_size: .; cdr3_nt: TGTGCCAGCAGTGAGGACAGGGGGTTCAGGACCCAGTACTTC; cdr3_aa: CASSEDRGFRTQYF
j_call: TRBJ2-5; v_call: TRBV2; d_call: .; clone_size: .; cdr3_nt: TGTGCCAGCAGTGAGTCCAACCAAGAGACCCAGTACTTC; cdr3_aa: CASSESNQETQYF
j_call: TRBJ2-7; v_call: TRBV18; d_call: .; clone_size: .; cdr3_nt: TGTGCCAGCTCATCCCAGGGGTCCCCCTACGAGCAGTACTTC; cdr3_aa: CASSSQGSPYEQYF
j_call: TRBJ2-7; v_call: TRBV27; d_call: TRBD2; clone_size: .; cdr3_nt: TGTGCCAGCAGTTGGGGGCTAGCGGGAGTATCCTACGAGCAGTACTTC; cdr3_aa: CASSWGLAGVSYEQYF
j_call: TRBJ2-3; v_call: TRBV29-1; d_call: TRBD2; clone_size: once; cdr3_nt: TGCAGCGTTGAAAGGGGCGGGAGGACTACCACAGATACGCAGTATTTT; cdr3_aa: CSVERGGRTTTDTQYF
j_call: TRBJ2-5; v_call: TRBV10-3; d_call: TRBD1; clone_size: .; cdr3_nt: TGTGCCATCAGTGGGGACAGGGGTCAAGAGACCCAGTACTTC; cdr3_aa: CAISGDRGQETQYF